The present TCR beta chain was sequenced within a study of T cells after yellow fever vaccination. Germline assignment: CDR1 DFQATT and CDR2 SNEGSKA (reference sequence). The CDR3 loop spans 15 amino acids. TCRdb fed the 5' RACE reads into MiXCR, producing one record per CDR3 protein. Altogether hundreds of thousands of distinct CDR3 sequences are present, around 4% being singletons, with the ten largest covering 20% to 30%. About this clonotype: A much bigger clone sits one base away, suggesting this may be a read error.

The sequence came from a man between 18 and 35 years old who received the YFV17D yellow fever vaccine. The chain couples TRBV20-1 to TRBJ2-5; 14 bases map to TRBD2. TRBJ2-1 explains the end of the DNA better; the J call may be wrong. Sequencing was performed on PBMCs, taken on the day of the yellow fever booster vaccination. This chain's CDR3 is CSAFSGLAGVETQFF. For the CDR3, the DNA is TGCAGTGCTTTCTCGGGACTAGCGGGGGTGGAGACCCAGTTCTTC.